One and the same sample provided the 26 T cell receptor beta chains below, sequenced in a study of blood T cell repertoires in COVID-19. Assay used: immunoSEQ multiplex PCR; TCRdb lists only in-frame clones, some missing. Among about 26,000 clones, around 61% were seen once, and the ten largest hold more than 7%. What was sequenced was peripheral blood. All receptors come from a man aged 55 to 70 with active or convalescent COVID-19.

This chain uses TRBV4-2 with TRBJ2-3; 9 bases fit TRBD2. The CDR3 contains 18 residues. J was trimmed by 1 base and V by 1 base; bases with no gene match: 9. Germline V gene sequence: CDR1 LGHNA, CDR2 YNFKEQ. The CDR3 bases are TGTGCCAGCAGCCAAGGCCCAGCGGGAGGTTCAGGCACAGATACGCAGTATTTT. The encoded protein is CASSQGPAGGSGTDTQYF.

Worth noting for this clone: The sample contains more than one DNA sequence encoding this CDR3. The chain links TRBV29-1 to TRBJ1-1; possibly TRBD1 for D (5 bases). The CDR3 has 11 amino acids. Trimming left V 3 bases short and J 5 bases short, with 7 bases between. The germline V gene encodes CDR1 SQVTM and CDR2 ANQGSEA. CDR3 in amino acids: CSVDRGTEAFF. DNA for the CDR3: TGCAGCGTTGATAGGGGAACTGAAGCTTTCTTT.

The chain is built from TRBV2 and TRBJ2-7; TRBD1 is a possible D gene (5 bases). The V end lost 5 bases, the J end lost 2 bases, and 7 bases lay between the germline ends. From germline, CDR1 is SNHLY and CDR2 FYNNEI. The CDR3 consists of 12 residues. DNA for the CDR3: TGTGCCAGCAGTTTAGGGGCCTACGAGCAGTACTTC. This encodes CASSLGAYEQYF.

The rearrangement links TRBV11-3 to TRBJ2-2; 12 nucleotides align to TRBD2. Unmatched junction bases numbered 5, after V lost 5 bases and J lost 1 base. The CDR3 sequence is 17 residues long. The germline gives CDR1 SGHNT, CDR2 YENEEA. The CDR3 reads CASSPRTSGMNTGELFF. The CDR3 DNA follows: TGTGCCAGCAGCCCCCGGACTAGCGGGATGAACACCGGGGAGCTGTTTTTT. The full variable domain, its missing parts supplied by reference TRBV11-3 and TRBJ2-2, is EAGVVQSPRYKIIEKKQPVAFWCNPISGHNTLYWYLQNLGQGPELLIRYENEEAVDDSQLPKDRFSAERLKGVDSTLKIQPAELGDSAVYLCASSPRTSGMNTGELFFGEGSRLTVL.

The chain joins TRBV7-9 to TRBJ2-1; D might be TRBD2 (5 bases). Between the trimmed V and J ends, which lost 0 bases and 8 bases, there was a span of 11 bases. The CDR3 consists of 14 residues. Germline V gene data show CDR1 as SEHNR and CDR2 as FQNEAQ (reference sequence). CDR3 region: CASSLAEWRDEQFF. The CDR3 DNA follows: TGTGCCAGCAGCTTAGCGGAATGGCGGGATGAGCAGTTCTTC.

The V and J genes are TRBV5-1 and TRBJ2-3, with TRBD2 identical over 9 bases. Germline lookup yields CDR1 SGHRS and CDR2 YFSETQ. This CDR3 has 15 amino acids. The V and J ends lost 2 bases and 5 bases, in that order; junction bases with no gene match: 6. The CDR3 loop reads CASSLEVAGVDTQYF. Written as DNA, the CDR3 is TGCGCCAGCAGCTTAGAAGTAGCGGGGGTAGATACGCAGTATTTT.

V and J are TRBV4-1 and TRBJ2-1; TRBD2 matches at 11 bases. V lost 4 bases, J lost 9 bases, and 5 bases stayed unmatched. The CDR3 extends over 14 amino acids. Germline V CDR1 and CDR2: MGHRA, YSYEKL. The DNA for the CDR3 is TGCGCCAGCAGCCGGACCGGGACTAGCGGTGAGCAGTTCTTC. Protein sequence: CASSRTGTSGEQFF.

This rearrangement joins TRBV5-1 to TRBJ2-7; TRBD1 agrees at 9 bases. Germline CDR1 is SGHRS and CDR2 is YFSETQ. CDR3 size: 16 residues. The V segment lost 4 bases and the J segment 0 bases; nucleotides outside the gene matches: 8. CDR3 region: CASSPGDRARSYEQYF. CDR3 nucleotide sequence: TGCGCCAGCAGCCCCGGGGACAGGGCACGCTCCTACGAGCAGTACTTC.

The V gene is TRBV19, the J gene TRBJ1-4; D possibly corresponds to TRBD1 (6 bases). Germline V gives CDR1 LNHDA, CDR2 SQIVND (reference sequence). V lost 3 bases, J lost 2 bases, and 10 bases lay in between. The CDR3 runs to 15 residues. CDR3 nucleotides: TGTGCCAGTAGTATCGGGGGGCTCACTAATGAAAAACTGTTTTTT. Its translation: CASSIGGLTNEKLFF.

The chain employs TRBV7-3 and TRBJ1-1; TRBD1 might be the D (5 bases). CDR1 is SGHTA and CDR2 is FQGTGA in the germline V gene. V lost 5 bases, J lost 6 bases, and 13 bases lay in between. This CDR3 contains 13 residues. The CDR3 sequence is CASSPGRGSEAFF. The CDR3 nucleotides read TGTGCCAGCAGCCCGGGGCGGGGGTCTGAAGCTTTCTTT.

The V and J genes are TRBV5-1 and TRBJ1-2, with D maybe TRBD1 (5 bases). Deletions cut 3 bases from V and 8 bases from J, with 17 bases between. This CDR3 has 14 residues. Germline CDR1 SGHRS, CDR2 YFSETQ. CDR3 bases: TGCGCCAGCAGCTCGCTACCGGGGGGATCGGGCTACACCTTC. This gives the protein CASSSLPGGSGYTF.

The V gene is TRBV24-1, the J gene TRBJ2-7; D is ambiguous. V lost 10 bases and J 3 bases, leaving 12 bases between the germline ends. CDR1 is KGHDR and CDR2 is SFDVKD in the germline V gene. This CDR3 region has 12 residues. CDR3 protein: CATLPPSYEQYF. In DNA form, the CDR3 reads TGTGCCACTCTGCCTCCTAGCTACGAGCAGTACTTC.

The chain is built from TRBV5-1 and TRBJ2-7, with 12 nucleotides matching TRBD1. From germline, CDR1 is SGHRS and CDR2 YFSETQ. The ends lost 3 bases at V and 5 bases at J; junction bases unmatched: 6. The CDR3 extends over 15 amino acids. In nucleotides, the CDR3 is TGCGCCAGCAGCTCGGGACAGGGGGCTTCGAACGAGCAGTACTTC. Protein product: CASSSGQGASNEQYF.

The chain employs TRBV6-6 and TRBJ1-4; D gene ambiguous. Germline CDR1 MNHNY, CDR2 SVGAGI (reference sequence). This CDR3 contains 15 residues. The V end was cut by 2 bases, the J end by 8 bases, with 15 bases between. The CDR3 is CASSYQEGPSEKLFF. The DNA of the CDR3 is TGTGCCAGCAGTTACCAGGAGGGCCCTTCGGAAAAACTGTTTTTT.

This clone was found a few times. This chain connects TRBV7-6 to TRBJ2-5, with a tentative D call TRBD1 (5 bases). The CDR3 covers 14 residues. Trimming left V 5 bases short and J 2 bases short, with 12 bases between. Germline V gene sequence: CDR1 SGHVS, CDR2 FNYEAQ. The CDR3 nucleotides are TGTGCCAGCAGCACAGGACCCTTACAAGAGACCCAGTACTTC. Encoded protein: CASSTGPLQETQYF.

This clone was detected a few times. This chain joins TRBV6-4 and TRBJ1-6; D is undetermined. The CDR3 runs 13 residues. Trimming took 0 bases from V and 6 from J, leaving 3 bases between them. Germline V gene sequence: CDR1 MRHNA, CDR2 SNTAGT. The CDR3 here is CASSDSSNSPLHF. The CDR3 DNA reads as TGTGCCAGCAGTGACTCGAGTAATTCACCCCTCCACTTT.

The rearrangement links TRBV19 to TRBJ1-2; D is undetermined. Per the germline V gene, CDR1 is LNHDA and CDR2 is SQIVND (reference sequence). Trimming took off 6 bases at V and 1 base at J, with 3 bases between the two ends. This CDR3 comprises 11 residues. CDR3 DNA: TGTGCCAGTAGCCGTAACTATGGCTACACCTTC. It is translated as CASSRNYGYTF. The complete variable domain, with remaining parts taken from reference TRBV19 and TRBJ1-2, reads DGGITQSPKYLFRKEGQNVTLSCEQNLNHDAMYWYRQDPGQGLRLIYYSQIVNDFQKGDIAEGYSVSREKKESFPLTVTSAQKNPTAFYLCASSRNYGYTFGSGTRLTVV.

The chain links TRBV27 to TRBJ2-1, with D possibly being TRBD2 (6 bases). The CDR3 has 16 amino acids. Germline CDR1 reads MNHEY; CDR2 reads SMNVEV (reference sequence). Trimming took 6 bases from V and 8 from J, leaving 23 bases between them. The CDR3 loop is CASRGLVGGKVYEQFF. The CDR3 coding sequence is TGTGCCAGCAGGGGATTGGTTGGCGGGAAGGTCTATGAGCAGTTCTTC.

This clone was seen only a few times. Written as DNA, the CDR3 is TGCGCCAGCAGGCTAGCGGACACCGGGGAGCTGTTTTTT. This sequence encodes CASRLADTGELFF. This sequence joins TRBV10-2 and TRBJ2-2; 7 bases match TRBD2. V shed 6 bases, J shed 3 bases, and the junction held 1 base outside the gene matches. This CDR3 is built from 13 residues. CDR1 and CDR2 from the germline V gene are WSHSY and SAAADI.

The chain combines TRBV2 with TRBJ1-3, with 7 bases matching TRBD1. After removal of 6 bases from V and 0 bases from J, the junction contained 5 bases not matched to a gene. Germline loops: CDR1 SNHLY, CDR2 FYNNEI. This CDR3 contains 15 residues. CDR3 sequence (DNA): TGTGCCAGCAGGAGGCGGGACAGCTCTGGAAACACCATATATTTT. Translated: CASRRRDSSGNTIYF. The whole variable domain, remainder taken from reference TRBV2 and TRBJ1-3, is EPEVTQTPSHQVTQMGQEVILRCVPISNHLYFYWYRQILGQKVEFLVSFYNNEISEKSEIFDDQFSVERPDGSNFTLKIRSTKLEDSAMYFCASRRRDSSGNTIYFGEGSWLTVV.

The DNA for the CDR3 is TGTGCCAGCAGTTTCGGACTAGCGGGGGGCAATGAGCAGTTCTTC. It codes for CASSFGLAGGNEQFF. The chain is built from TRBV5-4 and TRBJ2-1; 14 positions match TRBD2. This CDR3 contains 15 residues. Germline CDR1 and CDR2: SGHNT and YYREEE (reference sequence). J gave up 6 bases and V 5 bases, and 4 bases lay outside the gene matches.

The chain carries TRBV29-1 and TRBJ2-7; 13 nucleotides agree with TRBD2. With V trimmed by 3 bases and J by 6 bases, 5 bases remained unmatched. This CDR3 contains 14 residues. Germline V gives CDR1 SQVTM, CDR2 ANQGSEA. The CDR3 region has the DNA TGCAGCGTTGATCGCGGACTAGCGGGAGTCGAGCAGTACTTC. Encoded protein: CSVDRGLAGVEQYF.

The chain uses TRBV4-1 and TRBJ2-1; D possibly corresponds to TRBD2 (5 bases). Deletions cut 4 bases from V and 2 bases from J, with 15 bases between. Germline V gene lookup returns CDR1 MGHRA and CDR2 YSYEKL. CDR3 length: 16 amino acids. Here the CDR3 reads CASSPWTEKAYNEQFF. DNA for the CDR3: TGCGCCAGCAGCCCTTGGACTGAGAAAGCCTACAATGAGCAGTTCTTC.

The chain uses TRBV5-1 and TRBJ1-6; D is undetermined. Trimming left V 2 bases short and J 10 bases short, with 10 bases between. Germline CDR1 reads SGHRS; CDR2 reads YFSETQ. The CDR3 spans 13 residues. The chain's CDR3 is CASSFSTESPLHF. Written as DNA, the CDR3 is TGCGCCAGCAGCTTTTCAACGGAGTCACCCCTCCACTTT.

V and J are TRBV11-2 and TRBJ1-4, with a weak D call TRBD1 (5 bases). This CDR3 comprises 15 residues. Germline V CDR1 and CDR2: SGHAT, FQNNGV. The V and J ends lost 5 bases and 8 bases respectively, with 18 bases between them. Written as DNA, the CDR3 is TGTGCCAGCAGCCGAGCTCCCGGGGGGAGGGAAAAACTGTTTTTT. Translated, it gives CASSRAPGGREKLFF.

The chain couples TRBV15 to TRBJ1-6; D is unclear. Trimming left V 1 base short and J 4 bases short, with 2 bases between. The CDR3 extends over 13 amino acids. Germline CDR1 and CDR2: LNHNV and YYDKDF (reference sequence). The CDR3 sequence: CATSRAYNSPLHF. In DNA form, the CDR3 reads TGTGCCACCAGCAGAGCGTATAATTCACCCCTCCACTTT.